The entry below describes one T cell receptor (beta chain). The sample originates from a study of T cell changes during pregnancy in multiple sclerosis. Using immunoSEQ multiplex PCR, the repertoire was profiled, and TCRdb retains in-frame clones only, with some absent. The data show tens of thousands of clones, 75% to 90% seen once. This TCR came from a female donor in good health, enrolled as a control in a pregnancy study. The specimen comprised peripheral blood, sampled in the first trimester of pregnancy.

The CDR3 nucleotides read TGTGCCAGCAGCAGCATGATGGACAGGTTGAACACCGGGGAGCTGTTTTTT. Translating gives CASSSMMDRLNTGELFF. The chain joins TRBV4-2 to TRBJ2-2; TRBD1 agrees at 7 bases. V lost 5 bases and J lost 1; bases outside the gene matches: 10. The germline gives CDR1 LGHNA, CDR2 YNFKEQ. The CDR3 is made up of 17 amino acids.